The 18 T cell receptor beta chains below were found in one sample sequenced in a study of shared clonotypes between healthy human individuals. The repertoire was sequenced with immunoSEQ multiplex PCR; TCRdb's copy has only in-frame clones and lacks some. Of some 1 million clones listed, around 74% are singletons. The sample was memory CD4+ T cells sorted from blood. Described subset: CD45RA-negative fraction. These receptor sequences come from a man aged 18 to 30 in good health.

This sequence joins TRBV4-1 and TRBJ1-1; the match to TRBD1 covers 9 bases. V was clipped by 2 bases and J by 7 bases; unmatched bases: 11. Germline lookup yields CDR1 MGHRA and CDR2 YSYEKL. The CDR3 sequence is 16 residues long. The CDR3 loop reads CASSQKWAGTGREAFF. As DNA, the CDR3 is TGCGCCAGCAGCCAAAAGTGGGCCGGGACAGGGCGTGAAGCTTTCTTT.

This clone has just a few counts. The rearrangement joins TRBV5-1 to TRBJ2-1; TRBD2 aligns across 10 bases. Germline trimming cut 7 bases from V and 7 bases from J; bases unmatched to any gene: 11. The CDR3 contains 15 residues. Germline CDR1 is SGHRS and CDR2 is YFSETQ. CDR3 amino acids: CASVQASGGLNEQFF. As DNA, the CDR3 is TGCGCCAGCGTCCAAGCTAGCGGGGGATTGAATGAGCAGTTCTTC.

The chain recombines TRBV7-8 with TRBJ2-1; possibly TRBD1 for D (5 bases). V shed 1 base and J shed 5 bases, with 12 bases lying between them. The CDR3 totals 15 residues. Looked up from germline, CDR1 is SGHVS and CDR2 is FQNEAQ. DNA of the CDR3: TGTGCCAGCAGCTTAGAACTGGGGCGGAACAATGAGCAGTTCTTC. This sequence encodes CASSLELGRNNEQFF.

This clone was picked up one time. The chain recombines TRBV11-1 with TRBJ2-4, with D uncertain. The V end lost 5 bases, the J end lost 1 base, and 6 bases lay between the germline ends. The CDR3 loop spans 13 amino acids. The germline V gene has CDR1 SGHAT and CDR2 FQDESV (reference sequence). The CDR3 coding sequence is TGTGCCAGCAGCCACACGGCCAAAAACATTCAGTACTTC. Its protein is CASSHTAKNIQYF.

This CDR3 reads CASSLIPQTMGELFF. Written as DNA, the CDR3 is TGCGCCAGCAGCTTGATACCCCAGACCATGGGGGAGCTGTTTTTT. The chain is built from TRBV5-1 and TRBJ2-2; D remains ambiguous. The CDR3 covers 15 residues. The V and J ends lost 1 base and 8 bases respectively, with 15 bases between them. Germline V gene data show CDR1 as SGHRS and CDR2 as YFSETQ.

This clone was counted between two and nine times. The J gene is TRBJ2-3, the V gene TRBV5-1, with TRBD1 identical over 10 bases. The ends lost 3 bases at V and 5 bases at J; junction bases unmatched: 6. Germline CDR1 is SGHRS and CDR2 is YFSETQ. This CDR3 region has 15 residues. The CDR3, as DNA: TGCGCCAGCAGCTCCGGGACAGGGGCGGGAGATACGCAGTATTTT. Amino acid sequence: CASSSGTGAGDTQYF. The full variable domain, rest sourced from reference TRBV5-1 and TRBJ2-3, is KAGVTQTPRYLIKTRGQQVTLSCSPISGHRSVSWYQQTPGQGLQFLFEYFSETQRNKGNFPGRFSGRQFSNSRSEMNVSTLELGDSALYLCASSSGTGAGDTQYFGPGTRLTVL.

The CDR3 bases are TGTGCCTGGAGTAGCTGGCAGCGCGGGACTAGCGGAGGAAATGAGCAGTTCTTC. Translating gives CAWSSWQRGTSGGNEQFF. The genes are TRBV30 and TRBJ2-1, with 11 bases identical to TRBD2. This CDR3 has 18 amino acids. The germline gives CDR1 GTSNPN, CDR2 SVGIG (reference sequence). With 2 bases clipped from V and 7 bases from J, the junction kept 16 bases outside the gene matches.

The chain links TRBV18 to TRBJ1-1; no reliable D call. V was clipped by 0 bases and J by 1 base, with 12 bases between them. The CDR3 covers 16 residues. Germline CDR1 is KGHSH and CDR2 is LQKENI. CDR3 loop: CASSPPLDGENTEAFF. The CDR3 DNA is TGTGCCAGCTCACCACCGCTGGACGGTGAGAACACTGAAGCTTTCTTT.

This rearrangement joins TRBV5-1 to TRBJ2-7; D may be TRBD1 (6 bases). Trimming shortened V by 5 bases and J by 0 bases, and 9 bases separated the two germline ends. This CDR3 has 13 amino acids. Germline CDR1 and CDR2: SGHRS and YFSETQ. This CDR3 reads CASSRQASYEQYF. The DNA for the CDR3 is TGCGCCAGCAGTAGACAGGCCTCCTACGAGCAGTACTTC.

The rearrangement links TRBV2 to TRBJ2-3, with D maybe TRBD2 (6 bases). Germline CDR1 is SNHLY and CDR2 is FYNNEI. CDR3 size: 19 residues. V lost 2 bases to trimming and J lost 2 bases, with 23 bases between them. This CDR3 is CASSEYLRVIGGVTDTQYF. In DNA form, the CDR3 reads TGTGCCAGCAGTGAATACCTAAGAGTAATTGGCGGGGTCACAGATACGCAGTATTTT.

The chain recombines TRBV5-4 with TRBJ1-2, with D possibly TRBD1 on 6 matching bases. Germline V gives CDR1 SGHNT, CDR2 YYREEE (reference sequence). The CDR3 has 14 residues. V was pared by 3 bases and J by 2 bases, with 11 bases between. The CDR3 DNA is TGTGCCAGCAGCTGGACCGGGACAAACTATGGCTACACCTTC. Amino acids: CASSWTGTNYGYTF.

V gene TRBV9 combines with J gene TRBJ2-7; 9 nucleotides match TRBD2. The germline V gene has CDR1 SGDLS and CDR2 YYNGEE. The V gene end was trimmed by 0 bases and the J gene end by 6 bases; junction bases not matched to a gene: 4. This CDR3 spans 14 amino acids. The CDR3 region has the DNA TGTGCCAGCAGCGTAGGCGGGGGGGCCTTCGAGCAGTACTTC. This translates into CASSVGGGAFEQYF.

This rearrangement joins TRBV29-1 to TRBJ2-3, with 8 positions matching TRBD2. Losses at the gene ends were 7 bases for V and 6 bases for J; bases not matched to a gene: 12. The CDR3 covers 14 residues. The germline CDR1 and CDR2 sequences are SQVTM and ANQGSEA. In DNA, the CDR3 is TGCAGCGCATGGACTAGCCAAGGGGGGGATACGCAGTATTTT. Protein: CSAWTSQGGDTQYF.

V gene TRBV2 combines with J gene TRBJ2-7; TRBD1 agrees at 9 bases. The CDR3 sequence is 14 residues long. Germline V gene data show CDR1 as SNHLY and CDR2 as FYNNEI. J lost 3 bases, V lost 8 bases, and 8 bases had no gene match. CDR3 in amino acids: CASGADRGNYEQYF. Written as DNA, the CDR3 is TGTGCCAGCGGTGCTGACAGGGGGAACTACGAGCAGTACTTC.

The CDR3 sequence: CASIRRQNANTGELFF. The DNA for the CDR3 is TGTGCCAGCATACGACGGCAAAACGCGAACACCGGGGAGCTGTTTTTT. The chain employs TRBV7-8 and TRBJ2-2; D is undetermined. The CDR3 spans 16 residues. From germline, CDR1 is SGHVS and CDR2 FQNEAQ. Trimming pared 7 bases from V and 0 bases from J, leaving 15 bases between.

This clone was found a few times. The CDR3 protein is CATSRVRYGTTPYEQYF. Here the CDR3 DNA reads TGTGCCACCAGCAGAGTCCGATATGGGACAACGCCCTACGAGCAGTACTTC. The chain uses TRBV15 and TRBJ2-7; a weak D match, TRBD1 (6 bases). The CDR3 has 17 residues. The germline V gene has CDR1 LNHNV and CDR2 YYDKDF (reference sequence). V was clipped by 1 base and J by 2 bases, with 18 bases between them. The full variable domain, rest sourced from reference TRBV15 and TRBJ2-7, is DAMVIQNPRYQVTQFGKPVTLSCSQTLNHNVMYWYQQKSSQAPKLLFHYYDKDFNNEADTPDNFQSRRPNTSFCFLDIRSPGLGDTAMYLCATSRVRYGTTPYEQYFGPGTRLTVT.

The rearrangement joins TRBV6-5 to TRBJ1-1; D might be TRBD1 (6 bases). V was shortened by 7 bases and J by 0 bases, with 9 bases between the two germline ends. Germline V CDR1 and CDR2: MNHEY, SVGAGI. The CDR3 is made up of 13 amino acids. In DNA, the CDR3 is TGTGCCAGCACCGGGACACTGAACACTGAAGCTTTCTTT. This sequence encodes CASTGTLNTEAFF.

The chain is built from TRBV4-1 and TRBJ2-1; 13 bases are a match to TRBD2. The CDR3 spans 16 residues. From germline, CDR1 is MGHRA and CDR2 YSYEKL. V dropped 0 bases and J dropped 6; count of bases not matched to a gene: 2. Written as DNA, the CDR3 is TGCGCCAGCAGCCAAGACAGGACTAGCGGGGGCAATGAGCAGTTCTTC. It translates to CASSQDRTSGGNEQFF.